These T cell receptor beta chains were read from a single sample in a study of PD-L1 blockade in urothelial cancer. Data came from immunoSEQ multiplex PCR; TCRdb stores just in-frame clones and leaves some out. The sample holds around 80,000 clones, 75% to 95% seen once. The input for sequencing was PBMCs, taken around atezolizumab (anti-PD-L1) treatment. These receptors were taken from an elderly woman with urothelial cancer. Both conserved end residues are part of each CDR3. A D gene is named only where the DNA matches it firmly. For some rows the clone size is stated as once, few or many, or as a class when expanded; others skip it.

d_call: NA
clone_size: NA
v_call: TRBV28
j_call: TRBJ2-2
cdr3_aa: CASSPTGIGELFF
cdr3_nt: TGTGCCAGCAGCCCTACAGGGATCGGGGAGCTGTTTTTT

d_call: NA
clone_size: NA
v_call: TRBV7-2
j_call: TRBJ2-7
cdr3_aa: CASTRGMGANSYEQYF
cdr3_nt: TGTGCCAGCACCCGAGGGATGGGGGCGAACTCCTACGAGCAGTACTTC

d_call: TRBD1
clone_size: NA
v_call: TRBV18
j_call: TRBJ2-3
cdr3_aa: CASSPTGGGPDTQYF
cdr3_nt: TGTGCCAGCTCACCCACAGGGGGAGGCCCAGATACGCAGTATTTT

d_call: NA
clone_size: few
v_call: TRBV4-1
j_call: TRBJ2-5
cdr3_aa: CASSQEEGVRLETQYF
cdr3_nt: TGCGCCAGCAGCCAAGAGGAGGGAGTTCGGTTAGAGACCCAGTACTTC

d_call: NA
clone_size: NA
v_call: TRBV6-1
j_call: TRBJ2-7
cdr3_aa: CASSAREGPYEQYF
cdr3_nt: TGTGCCAGCAGTGCTCGGGAAGGGCCCTACGAGCAGTACTTC

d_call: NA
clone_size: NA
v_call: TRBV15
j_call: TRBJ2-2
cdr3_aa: CATSSPGTNTGELFF
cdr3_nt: TGTGCCACCAGCAGCCCGGGAACGAACACCGGGGAGCTGTTTTTT

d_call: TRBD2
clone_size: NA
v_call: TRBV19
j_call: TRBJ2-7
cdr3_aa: CASSMSGEGPYEQYF
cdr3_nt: TGTGCCAGTAGTATGTCGGGGGAGGGCCCCTACGAGCAGTACTTC

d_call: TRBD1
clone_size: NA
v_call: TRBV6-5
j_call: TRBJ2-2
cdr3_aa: CASSYNRGLTGELFF
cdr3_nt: TGTGCCAGCAGTTACAACAGGGGGCTCACCGGGGAGCTGTTTTTT

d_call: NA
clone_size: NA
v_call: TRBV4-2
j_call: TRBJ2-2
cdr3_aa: CASSQVSGELFF
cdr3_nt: TGTGCCAGCAGCCAAGTCTCCGGGGAGCTGTTTTTT

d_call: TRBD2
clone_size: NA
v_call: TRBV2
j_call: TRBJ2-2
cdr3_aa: CASSGAGVETGELFF
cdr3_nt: TGTGCCAGCAGTGGCGCGGGAGTTGAGACCGGGGAGCTGTTTTTT

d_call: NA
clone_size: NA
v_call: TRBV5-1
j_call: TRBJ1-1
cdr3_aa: CASSLFQIGTNTEAFF
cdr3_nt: TGCGCCAGCAGCTTGTTTCAAATCGGTACGAACACTGAAGCTTTCTTT

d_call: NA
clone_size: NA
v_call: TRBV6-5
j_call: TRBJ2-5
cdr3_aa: CASSSPGQSRETQYF
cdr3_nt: TGTGCCAGCAGCTCCCCGGGACAATCAAGGGAGACCCAGTACTTC

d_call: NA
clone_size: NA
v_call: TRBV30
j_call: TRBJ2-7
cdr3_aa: CAWNFRTNYEQYF
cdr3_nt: TGTGCCTGGAACTTTCGGACTAATTACGAGCAGTACTTC

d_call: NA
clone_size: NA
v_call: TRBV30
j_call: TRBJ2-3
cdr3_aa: CAWSVHRADTQYF
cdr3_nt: TGTGCCTGGAGTGTACACAGGGCAGATACGCAGTATTTT

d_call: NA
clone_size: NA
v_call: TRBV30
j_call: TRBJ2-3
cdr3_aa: CAWSVLPRSDTQYF
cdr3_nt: TGTGCCTGGAGTGTACTCCCTCGGTCAGATACGCAGTATTTT

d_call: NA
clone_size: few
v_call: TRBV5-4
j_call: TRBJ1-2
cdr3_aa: CASSRGMTDSNYGYTF
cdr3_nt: TGTGCCAGCAGCCGGGGGATGACAGATTCTAACTATGGCTACACCTTC

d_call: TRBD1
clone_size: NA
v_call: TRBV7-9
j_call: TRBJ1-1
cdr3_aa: CASSPETGMNTEAFF
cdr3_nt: TGTGCCAGCAGCCCCGAGACAGGGATGAACACTGAAGCTTTCTTT

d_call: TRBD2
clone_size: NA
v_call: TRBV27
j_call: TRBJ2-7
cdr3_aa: CASSLSSSGSSYEQYF
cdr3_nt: TGTGCCAGCAGTTTAAGTTCTAGCGGGAGCTCCTACGAGCAGTACTTC

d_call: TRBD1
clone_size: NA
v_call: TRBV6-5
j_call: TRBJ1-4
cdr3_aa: CASSLSGTGTEKLFF
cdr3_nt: TGTGCCAGCAGCCTCTCCGGGACAGGGACTGAAAAACTGTTTTTT

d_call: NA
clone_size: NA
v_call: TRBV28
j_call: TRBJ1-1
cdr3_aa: CASSLYAGGATGEAFF
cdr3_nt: TGTGCCAGCAGTTTATACGCGGGGGGCGCCACGGGGGAAGCTTTCTTT

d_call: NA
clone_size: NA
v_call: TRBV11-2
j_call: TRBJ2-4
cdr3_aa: CASSLDSASNLRNIQYF
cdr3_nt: TGTGCCAGCAGCTTAGATTCCGCCTCGAACCTGAGGAACATTCAGTACTTC

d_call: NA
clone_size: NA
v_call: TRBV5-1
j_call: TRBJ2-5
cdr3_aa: CASSSAAVYQETQYF
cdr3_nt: TGCGCCAGCAGCTCCGCAGCGGTGTACCAAGAGACCCAGTACTTC

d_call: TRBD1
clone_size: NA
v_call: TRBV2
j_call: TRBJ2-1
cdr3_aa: CASSVQGAEFF
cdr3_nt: TGTGCCAGCAGTGTTCAGGGGGCAGAGTTCTTC

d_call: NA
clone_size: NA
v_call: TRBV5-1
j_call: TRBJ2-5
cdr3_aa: CASSSRPGETQYF
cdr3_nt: TGCGCCAGCAGCTCGCGACCAGGAGAGACCCAGTACTTC

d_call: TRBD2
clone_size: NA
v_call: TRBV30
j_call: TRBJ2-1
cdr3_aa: CAWSVLAGVVDEQFF
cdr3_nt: TGTGCCTGGAGTGTACTAGCGGGAGTCGTAGATGAGCAGTTCTTC